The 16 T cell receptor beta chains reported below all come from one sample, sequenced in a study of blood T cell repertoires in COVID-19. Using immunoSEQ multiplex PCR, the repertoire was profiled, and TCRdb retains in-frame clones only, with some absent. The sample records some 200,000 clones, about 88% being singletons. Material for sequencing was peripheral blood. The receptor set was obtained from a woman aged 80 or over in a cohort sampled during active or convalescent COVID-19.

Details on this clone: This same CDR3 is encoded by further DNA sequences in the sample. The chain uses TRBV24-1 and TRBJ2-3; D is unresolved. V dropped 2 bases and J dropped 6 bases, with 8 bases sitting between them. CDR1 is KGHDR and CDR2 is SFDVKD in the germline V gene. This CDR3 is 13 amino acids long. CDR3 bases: TGTGCCACCAGTGATTCCCCTGCGGATACGCAGTATTTT. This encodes CATSDSPADTQYF.

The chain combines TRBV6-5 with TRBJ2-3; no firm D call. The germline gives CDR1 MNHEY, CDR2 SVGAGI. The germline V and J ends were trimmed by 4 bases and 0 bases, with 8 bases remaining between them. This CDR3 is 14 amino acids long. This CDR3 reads CASSSQRSTDTQYF. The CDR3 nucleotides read TGTGCCAGCAGTTCACAACGAAGCACAGATACGCAGTATTTT.

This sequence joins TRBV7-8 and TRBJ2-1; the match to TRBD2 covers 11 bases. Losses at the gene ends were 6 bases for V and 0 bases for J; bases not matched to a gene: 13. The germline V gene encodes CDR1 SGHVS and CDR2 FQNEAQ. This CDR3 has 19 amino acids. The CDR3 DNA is TGTGCCAGCAGGCTAGTAGCGGGAGGGCTGCACAGCTCCTACAATGAGCAGTTCTTC. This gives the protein CASRLVAGGLHSSYNEQFF. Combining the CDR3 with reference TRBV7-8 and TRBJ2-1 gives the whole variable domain GAGVSQSPRYKVAKRGQDVALRCDPISGHVSLFWYQQALGQGPEFLTYFQNEAQLDKSGLPSDRFFAERPEGSVSTLKIQRTQQEDSAVYLCASRLVAGGLHSSYNEQFFGPGTRLTVL.

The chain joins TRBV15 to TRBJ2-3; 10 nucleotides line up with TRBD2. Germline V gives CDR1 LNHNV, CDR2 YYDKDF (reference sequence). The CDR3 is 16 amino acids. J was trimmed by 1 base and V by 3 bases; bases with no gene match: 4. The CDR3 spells CATSRSSGSGTDTQYF. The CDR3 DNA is TGTGCCACCAGCAGGTCTAGCGGGAGTGGCACAGATACGCAGTATTTT.

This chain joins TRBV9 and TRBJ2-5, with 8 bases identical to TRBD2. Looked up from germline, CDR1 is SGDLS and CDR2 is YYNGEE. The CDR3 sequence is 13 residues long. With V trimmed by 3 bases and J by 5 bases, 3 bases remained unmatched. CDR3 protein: CASSASGSETQYF. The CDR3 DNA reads TGTGCCAGCAGCGCGAGCGGGAGTGAGACCCAGTACTTC.

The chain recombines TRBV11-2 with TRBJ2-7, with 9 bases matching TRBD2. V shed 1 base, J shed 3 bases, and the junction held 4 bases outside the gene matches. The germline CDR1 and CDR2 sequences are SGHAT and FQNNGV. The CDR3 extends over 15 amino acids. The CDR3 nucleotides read TGTGCCAGCAGCTTAGGACTAGCGGATTACTACGAGCAGTACGTC. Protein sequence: CASSLGLADYYEQYV.

CDR3 sequence: CASSWTAGNTIYF. The CDR3 DNA follows: TGTGCCAGCAGCTGGACAGCTGGAAACACCATATATTTT. This chain joins TRBV12-3 or TRBV12-4 and TRBJ1-3, with D maybe TRBD1 (6 bases). The CDR3 spans 13 residues. V was shortened by 6 bases and J by 2 bases, with 8 bases between the two germline ends.

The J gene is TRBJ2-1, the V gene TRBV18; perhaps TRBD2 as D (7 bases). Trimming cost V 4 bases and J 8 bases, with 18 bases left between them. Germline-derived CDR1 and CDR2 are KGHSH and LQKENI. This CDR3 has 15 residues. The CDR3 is CASSRQAGVIDEQFF. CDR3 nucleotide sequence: TGTGCCAGCTCACGACAGGCGGGAGTGATCGATGAGCAGTTCTTC.

The CDR3 region is CASSSNRGRGTEAFF. In nucleotides, the CDR3 is TGTGCCAGCAGCTCTAACAGGGGGCGAGGGACTGAAGCTTTCTTT. The rearrangement joins TRBV7-6 to TRBJ1-1; TRBD1 matches at 9 bases. CDR1 is SGHVS and CDR2 is FNYEAQ in the germline V gene. There are 15 residues in the CDR3. V shed 4 bases and J 5 bases; nucleotides not matched to a gene: 8.

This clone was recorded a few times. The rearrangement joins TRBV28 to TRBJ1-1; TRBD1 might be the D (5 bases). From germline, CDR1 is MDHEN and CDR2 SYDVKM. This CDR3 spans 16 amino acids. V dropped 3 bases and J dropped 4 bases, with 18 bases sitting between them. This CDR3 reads CASSFLDPWQGTEAFF. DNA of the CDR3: TGTGCCAGCAGTTTCCTGGACCCCTGGCAGGGCACTGAAGCTTTCTTT.

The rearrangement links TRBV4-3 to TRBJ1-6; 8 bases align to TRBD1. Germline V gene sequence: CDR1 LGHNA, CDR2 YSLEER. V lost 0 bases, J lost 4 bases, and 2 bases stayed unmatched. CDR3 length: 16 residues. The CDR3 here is CASSQDWTGYNSPLHF. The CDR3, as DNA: TGCGCCAGCAGCCAAGATTGGACAGGGTATAATTCACCCCTCCACTTT.

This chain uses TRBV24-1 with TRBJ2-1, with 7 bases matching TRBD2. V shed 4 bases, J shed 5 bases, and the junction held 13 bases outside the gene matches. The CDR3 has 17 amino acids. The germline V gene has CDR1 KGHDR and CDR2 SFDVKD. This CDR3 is CATSDPGGPTIHNEQFF. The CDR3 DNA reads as TGTGCCACCAGTGACCCGGGGGGTCCGACAATACACAATGAGCAGTTCTTC.

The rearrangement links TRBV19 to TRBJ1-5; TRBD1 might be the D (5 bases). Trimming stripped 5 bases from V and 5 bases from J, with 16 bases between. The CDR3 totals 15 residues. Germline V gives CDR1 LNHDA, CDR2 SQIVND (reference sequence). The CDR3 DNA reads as TGTGCCAGTAGTTTCGGCAGGGTTGGCGATCAGCCCCAGCATTTT. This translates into CASSFGRVGDQPQHF.

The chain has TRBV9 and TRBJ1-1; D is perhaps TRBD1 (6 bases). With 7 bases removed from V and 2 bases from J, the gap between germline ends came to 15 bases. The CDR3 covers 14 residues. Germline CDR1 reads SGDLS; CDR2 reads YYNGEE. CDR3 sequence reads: CASGGQGRNTEAFF. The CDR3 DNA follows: TGTGCCAGCGGGGGCCAGGGGCGAAACACTGAAGCTTTCTTT.

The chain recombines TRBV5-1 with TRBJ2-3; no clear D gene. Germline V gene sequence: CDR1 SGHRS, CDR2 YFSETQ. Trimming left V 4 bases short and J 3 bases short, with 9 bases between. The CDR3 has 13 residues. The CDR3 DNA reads TGCGCCAGCAGCCTTCGAGAAACAGATACGCAGTATTTT. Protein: CASSLRETDTQYF.

DNA for the CDR3: TGCAGCGTTGGGACAGGGGGCCATAGCAATCAGCCCCAGCATTTT. Encoded protein: CSVGTGGHSNQPQHF. V is TRBV29-1 and J is TRBJ1-5; the match to TRBD1 covers 11 bases. The germline V gene encodes CDR1 SQVTM and CDR2 ANQGSEA. The CDR3 loop spans 15 amino acids. With V trimmed by 4 bases and J by 0 bases, 2 bases remained unmatched.